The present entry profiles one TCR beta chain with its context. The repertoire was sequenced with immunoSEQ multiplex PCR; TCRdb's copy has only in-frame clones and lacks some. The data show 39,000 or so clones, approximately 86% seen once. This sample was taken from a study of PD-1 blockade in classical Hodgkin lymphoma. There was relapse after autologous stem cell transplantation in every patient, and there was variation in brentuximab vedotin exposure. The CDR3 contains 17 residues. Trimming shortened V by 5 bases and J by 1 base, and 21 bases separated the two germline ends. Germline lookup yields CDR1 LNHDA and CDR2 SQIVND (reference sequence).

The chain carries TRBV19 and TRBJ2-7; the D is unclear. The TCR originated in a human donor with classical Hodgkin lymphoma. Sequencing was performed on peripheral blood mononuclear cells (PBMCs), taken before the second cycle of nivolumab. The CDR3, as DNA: TGTGCCAGTAGTCCTAACACCGGCCCCGCCAGATCCTACGAGCAGTACTTC. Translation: CASSPNTGPARSYEQYF.